A selection of T cell receptor beta chains follows, all from one sample in a study of blood T cell repertoires in COVID-19. TCRdb's table, derived via immunoSEQ multiplex PCR, lists solely in-frame clones and lacks some. Of 200,000 to 250,000 clones in the sample, under 85% were seen once. Material for sequencing was PBMCs or T cells enriched from blood (not recorded which). All receptors come from a man in his 60s who had recovered from COVID-19. Both conserved end residues are part of each CDR3. D genes are given only for firm matches. Size is omitted from some rows. Given values are once, few, many or a class for expanded clones.

CDR3nt: TGTGCCAGCAGCTTGGACAGGTCCGCTGAAGCTTTCTTT; CDR3aa: CASSLDRSAEAFF; j_gene: TRBJ1-1; abundance: -; d_gene: TRBD1; v_gene: TRBV11-2
CDR3nt: TGCGCCACCTCCCTCTCCGGGACAGCGAACACCGGGGAGCTGTTTTTT; CDR3aa: CATSLSGTANTGELFF; j_gene: TRBJ2-2; abundance: -; d_gene: TRBD1; v_gene: TRBV5-1
CDR3nt: TGTGCCAGCCGACCGCGGGGGGGCAATGAGCAGTTCTTC; CDR3aa: CASRPRGGNEQFF; j_gene: TRBJ2-1; abundance: -; d_gene: TRBD2; v_gene: TRBV12-3/TRBV12-4
CDR3nt: TGCAGTGCTAGTGATGGGAGGGGCTGGGGGAACACTGAAGCTTTCTTT; CDR3aa: CSASDGRGWGNTEAFF; j_gene: TRBJ1-1; abundance: -; d_gene: -; v_gene: TRBV20-1
CDR3nt: TGTGCCAGTAGGAACAGGGGTTCCGGGGAGCTGTTTTTT; CDR3aa: CASRNRGSGELFF; j_gene: TRBJ2-2; abundance: -; d_gene: TRBD1; v_gene: TRBV19
CDR3nt: TGTGCTAGTGGACCCGGCACAGGGGGCTTCATCCGCACAGATACGCAGTATTTT; CDR3aa: CASGPGTGGFIRTDTQYF; j_gene: TRBJ2-3; abundance: few; d_gene: TRBD1; v_gene: TRBV12-5
CDR3nt: TGTGCTAGTGGTCCGGGGGGGCAGGGCGGTTCACCCCTCCACTTT; CDR3aa: CASGPGGQGGSPLHF; j_gene: TRBJ1-6; abundance: -; d_gene: -; v_gene: TRBV12-5
CDR3nt: TGTGCCTGGAGCCAAAGGGGCGATACGCAGTATTTT; CDR3aa: CAWSQRGDTQYF; j_gene: TRBJ2-3; abundance: -; d_gene: -; v_gene: TRBV30
CDR3nt: TGTGCCAGCAGTGTATCTCTACCCGTCTCCTACGAGCAGTACTTC; CDR3aa: CASSVSLPVSYEQYF; j_gene: TRBJ2-7; abundance: -; d_gene: -; v_gene: TRBV2
CDR3nt: TGTGCCAGCAGCTCAAGATCGGGGGGAAGGACTAGCACAGATACGCAGTATTTT; CDR3aa: CASSSRSGGRTSTDTQYF; j_gene: TRBJ2-3; abundance: once; d_gene: TRBD2; v_gene: TRBV11-3
CDR3nt: TGTGCCACCAGTGTAGTAGGGAGTAGTGGCTACACCTTC; CDR3aa: CATSVVGSSGYTF; j_gene: TRBJ1-2; abundance: -; d_gene: -; v_gene: TRBV24-1
CDR3nt: TGCGCCAGCAGCCCAAGCGGGGGCACCTTTGGTACGCAGTATTTT; CDR3aa: CASSPSGGTFGTQYF; j_gene: TRBJ2-3; abundance: -; d_gene: TRBD2; v_gene: TRBV5-1
CDR3nt: TGTGCCAGCAGCTTGGGGACAGGGGAGACCCAGTACTTC; CDR3aa: CASSLGTGETQYF; j_gene: TRBJ2-5; abundance: -; d_gene: TRBD1; v_gene: TRBV11-3
CDR3nt: TGTGCCAGTAGTAAACAAGACAGGGCGGCAAGTAATGAAAAACTGTTTTTT; CDR3aa: CASSKQDRAASNEKLFF; j_gene: TRBJ1-4; abundance: -; d_gene: TRBD1; v_gene: TRBV19
CDR3nt: TGTGCCAGCAGCCTCTCCACAGGGCTCTCCTACGAGCAGTACTTC; CDR3aa: CASSLSTGLSYEQYF; j_gene: TRBJ2-7; abundance: few; d_gene: -; v_gene: TRBV7-9
CDR3nt: TGCGCCAGCAGCTTGGGGCTAGCGGGGGCCCCCGGTGGTGGGTACTTC; CDR3aa: CASSLGLAGAPGGGYF; j_gene: TRBJ2-5; abundance: -; d_gene: TRBD2; v_gene: TRBV5-1
CDR3nt: TGTGCCTGGAGTGTGCCGGGTTACACCGGGGAGCTGTTTTTT; CDR3aa: CAWSVPGYTGELFF; j_gene: TRBJ2-2; abundance: -; d_gene: -; v_gene: TRBV30
CDR3nt: TGTGCCAGCAGGGGGGGTTGGACTGAAGCTTTCTTT; CDR3aa: CASRGGWTEAFF; j_gene: TRBJ1-1; abundance: -; d_gene: -; v_gene: TRBV6-5
CDR3nt: TGTGCCAGCAGCTTAACGCGGGGGGTCAATGAGCAGTTCTTC; CDR3aa: CASSLTRGVNEQFF; j_gene: TRBJ2-1; abundance: -; d_gene: TRBD2; v_gene: TRBV11-3
CDR3nt: TGCGCCAGCAAGTCCAGCGCGAACACCGGGGAGCTGTTTTTT; CDR3aa: CASKSSANTGELFF; j_gene: TRBJ2-2; abundance: -; d_gene: -; v_gene: TRBV5-1
CDR3nt: TGCGCCAGCAGCCAAACGTGGCAGATCTCTGGAAACACCATATATTTT; CDR3aa: CASSQTWQISGNTIYF; j_gene: TRBJ1-3; abundance: once; d_gene: -; v_gene: TRBV4-3
CDR3nt: TGTGCCACCAGTGATACTGCGGGGAACACAGATACGCAGTATTTT; CDR3aa: CATSDTAGNTDTQYF; j_gene: TRBJ2-3; abundance: -; d_gene: -; v_gene: TRBV24-1
CDR3nt: TGTGCCAGCAGTAGGGCTAGCGGGACCTTCGAGCAGTACTTC; CDR3aa: CASSRASGTFEQYF; j_gene: TRBJ2-7; abundance: -; d_gene: TRBD2; v_gene: TRBV25-1
CDR3nt: TGTGCCAGCAGCTTTGGAGGGGCCGTAGGGGAGACCCAGTACTTC; CDR3aa: CASSFGGAVGETQYF; j_gene: TRBJ2-5; abundance: -; d_gene: -; v_gene: TRBV11-3
CDR3nt: TGTGAGAAATCCCCGAGAAACACTGAAGCTTTCTTT; CDR3aa: CEKSPRNTEAFF; j_gene: TRBJ1-1; abundance: -; d_gene: -; v_gene: TRBV24-1
CDR3nt: TGTGCCACCAGTGATTTGCACAGGGCTTCTGGAAACACCATATATTTT; CDR3aa: CATSDLHRASGNTIYF; j_gene: TRBJ1-3; abundance: -; d_gene: -; v_gene: TRBV24-1
CDR3nt: TGTGCCAGCAGCCAACGGCGGGAGCAGTACTTC; CDR3aa: CASSQRREQYF; j_gene: TRBJ2-7; abundance: -; d_gene: -; v_gene: TRBV3-1/TRBV3-2
CDR3nt: TGTGCCAGCAGTGTAAGCCCAGGGAATTCACCCCTCCACTTT; CDR3aa: CASSVSPGNSPLHF; j_gene: TRBJ1-6; abundance: -; d_gene: -; v_gene: TRBV6-4
CDR3nt: TGCGCCAGCAGCGGGGGACTAGCGGGACTCCCAGATACGCAGTATTTT; CDR3aa: CASSGGLAGLPDTQYF; j_gene: TRBJ2-3; abundance: few; d_gene: TRBD2; v_gene: TRBV4-3
CDR3nt: TGTGCCAGCACCACGGAGGGAAGCAATCAGCCCCAGCATTTT; CDR3aa: CASTTEGSNQPQHF; j_gene: TRBJ1-5; abundance: -; d_gene: -; v_gene: TRBV2
CDR3nt: TGTGCCAGTAGTATAGGGTTTGGGCAGACCTATCAGCCCCAGCATTTT; CDR3aa: CASSIGFGQTYQPQHF; j_gene: TRBJ1-5; abundance: -; d_gene: -; v_gene: TRBV19
CDR3nt: TGTGCCAGCAGTCCCCCCCTACGGAACACTGAAGCTTTCTTT; CDR3aa: CASSPPLRNTEAFF; j_gene: TRBJ1-1; abundance: -; d_gene: -; v_gene: TRBV6-5
CDR3nt: TGTGCCAGCATGGACTGGGCGGGGGGCACAGAGACCCAGTACTTC; CDR3aa: CASMDWAGGTETQYF; j_gene: TRBJ2-5; abundance: -; d_gene: TRBD2; v_gene: TRBV3-1/TRBV3-2
CDR3nt: TGTGCCAGCAGCCAAGGGGTTGCGCAGGGCACCGGGGAGCTGTTTTTT; CDR3aa: CASSQGVAQGTGELFF; j_gene: TRBJ2-2; abundance: -; d_gene: -; v_gene: TRBV3-1/TRBV3-2
CDR3nt: TGCGCCAGCAGCTTGGTGACAAACATGAACACTGAAGCTTTCTTT; CDR3aa: CASSLVTNMNTEAFF; j_gene: TRBJ1-1; abundance: -; d_gene: -; v_gene: TRBV5-1
CDR3nt: TGTGCCACCAGCAGAGAGGGACAGGGGGGAGAGACCCAGTACTTC; CDR3aa: CATSREGQGGETQYF; j_gene: TRBJ2-5; abundance: -; d_gene: TRBD1; v_gene: TRBV15
CDR3nt: TGTGCCAGCAGTTACTCCGGGGCAGGGGATTCCGGGGAGCTGTTTTTT; CDR3aa: CASSYSGAGDSGELFF; j_gene: TRBJ2-2; abundance: few; d_gene: -; v_gene: TRBV6-5
CDR3nt: TGTGCCAGCAGCTTGGTTGGTCCGGGGAACTATGGCTACACCTTC; CDR3aa: CASSLVGPGNYGYTF; j_gene: TRBJ1-2; abundance: -; d_gene: -; v_gene: TRBV5-6
CDR3nt: TGTGCCAGCAAACCGGGTACTAGCGGGTACGAGCAGTACTTC; CDR3aa: CASKPGTSGYEQYF; j_gene: TRBJ2-7; abundance: few; d_gene: TRBD2; v_gene: TRBV7-2
CDR3nt: TGTGCCAGCAGCCAAGATAGACAGACCCCTAGCTATGGCTACACCTTC; CDR3aa: CASSQDRQTPSYGYTF; j_gene: TRBJ1-2; abundance: -; d_gene: -; v_gene: TRBV4-2
CDR3nt: TGTGCCAGTAGTCTGGGACAGGGCGGTCAGCCCCAGCATTTT; CDR3aa: CASSLGQGGQPQHF; j_gene: TRBJ1-5; abundance: -; d_gene: TRBD1; v_gene: TRBV19
CDR3nt: TGTGCCAGCAGCCTAAAGACTAGCGGGGGCGCGGAAGAGACCCAGTACTTC; CDR3aa: CASSLKTSGGAEETQYF; j_gene: TRBJ2-5; abundance: -; d_gene: TRBD2; v_gene: TRBV5-4
CDR3nt: TGTGCCAGCTCACCGGACAGGTGGCACGAGCAGTACTTC; CDR3aa: CASSPDRWHEQYF; j_gene: TRBJ2-7; abundance: -; d_gene: TRBD1; v_gene: TRBV18
CDR3nt: TGTGCCAGCGGTTTGGGGGGCTCCTACAATGAGCAGTTCTTC; CDR3aa: CASGLGGSYNEQFF; j_gene: TRBJ2-1; abundance: -; d_gene: -; v_gene: TRBV2
CDR3nt: TGTGCCTGCCTAGCGGCTTGGGGGAACACTGAAGCTTTCTTT; CDR3aa: CACLAAWGNTEAFF; j_gene: TRBJ1-1; abundance: -; d_gene: -; v_gene: TRBV30
CDR3nt: TGCGCCAGCAGCTTGGAGAGGGCCAACTATGGCTACACCTTC; CDR3aa: CASSLERANYGYTF; j_gene: TRBJ1-2; abundance: -; d_gene: -; v_gene: TRBV5-1
CDR3nt: TGCGCCAGCAGCTTAAGGGACAGGGGGCAGAGTTACAATGAGCAGTTCTTC; CDR3aa: CASSLRDRGQSYNEQFF; j_gene: TRBJ2-1; abundance: -; d_gene: TRBD1; v_gene: TRBV5-1
CDR3nt: TGTGCCAGCAGCCCGACAACAGGGTTAGGCGAAAAACTGTTTTTT; CDR3aa: CASSPTTGLGEKLFF; j_gene: TRBJ1-4; abundance: -; d_gene: -; v_gene: TRBV5-5
CDR3nt: TGTGCCAGCAGCCCCCCGGACAGGGCAGAGGGAGCTTTCTTT; CDR3aa: CASSPPDRAEGAFF; j_gene: TRBJ1-1; abundance: -; d_gene: TRBD1; v_gene: TRBV7-2
CDR3nt: TGTGCCAGCAGCTCGGGGACAGGGGGCTTGAACGAGCAGTACTTC; CDR3aa: CASSSGTGGLNEQYF; j_gene: TRBJ2-7; abundance: -; d_gene: TRBD1; v_gene: TRBV7-6
CDR3nt: TGCGCCAGCAGCTACGGACGGGGGGGAATGGAGACCCAGTACTTC; CDR3aa: CASSYGRGGMETQYF; j_gene: TRBJ2-5; abundance: few; d_gene: TRBD2; v_gene: TRBV5-1
CDR3nt: TGTGCCAGCAGTACCCAGGGGGCAAACTATGGCTACACCTTC; CDR3aa: CASSTQGANYGYTF; j_gene: TRBJ1-2; abundance: many; d_gene: TRBD1; v_gene: TRBV27
CDR3nt: TGTGCCAGCAGTGTCAGGGTTGGCCAGCCCCAGCATTTT; CDR3aa: CASSVRVGQPQHF; j_gene: TRBJ1-5; abundance: -; d_gene: -; v_gene: TRBV2
CDR3nt: TGTGCCAGCAGCTTAGGAGTGGACACTGGCGGGACCCAGTACTTC; CDR3aa: CASSLGVDTGGTQYF; j_gene: TRBJ2-5; abundance: -; d_gene: -; v_gene: TRBV7-2